The 29 T cell receptor beta chains given below trace back to one sample, sequenced in a study of T cell responses to AZD1222 COVID-19 vaccine. Sequencing used immunoSEQ multiplex PCR; TCRdb keeps in-frame clones, though not all of them. The sample contains about 120,000 clones, 92% of which appear only once. The specimen comprised peripheral blood, sampled on day 0 of AZD1222 vaccination. These receptors were collected from an adult in good health.

The V gene is TRBV6-6, the J gene TRBJ1-2; 7 nucleotides align to TRBD1. CDR3 length: 16 residues. Trimming cost V 2 bases and J 6 bases; bases outside gene matches: 12. Germline assignment: CDR1 MNHNY and CDR2 SVGAGI (reference sequence). The CDR3 protein is CASSYGGADREDGYTF. CDR3 DNA: TGTGCCAGCAGTTACGGGGGTGCTGACAGGGAGGATGGCTACACCTTC.

This chain connects TRBV5-1 to TRBJ2-1; D not resolved. Germline lookup yields CDR1 SGHRS and CDR2 YFSETQ. Deletions cut 4 bases from V and 10 bases from J, with 12 bases between. CDR3 length: 12 amino acids. The CDR3 DNA reads as TGCGCCAGCAGCCCCCAGGCCGGGGAGCAGTTCTTC. Amino acids: CASSPQAGEQFF.

The rearrangement links TRBV6-2 or TRBV6-3 to TRBJ1-3, with TRBD1 as a possible D gene (5 bases). V gave up 4 bases and J gave up 3 bases, with 13 bases separating them. CDR1 and CDR2 from the germline V gene are MNHEY and SVGEGT. The CDR3 consists of 15 residues. The CDR3 region has the DNA TGTGCCAGCAGTTCCGTCAGGGAACTTGGAAACACCATATATTTT. This codes for CASSSVRELGNTIYF.

V is TRBV5-1 and J is TRBJ1-1, with 8 bases that match TRBD1. Trimming at V came to 3 bases and at J to 4 bases, leaving 5 bases not matched to a gene. Germline V CDR1 and CDR2: SGHRS, YFSETQ. CDR3 length: 14 amino acids. The CDR3 nucleotides read TGCGCCAGCAGCTGGGATACAGGGGGCACTGAAGCTTTCTTT. Its protein product is CASSWDTGGTEAFF.

V gene TRBV6-5 combines with J gene TRBJ1-2, with 9 positions matching TRBD1. Germline V lookup: CDR1 MNHEY, CDR2 SVGAGI. This CDR3 comprises 16 residues. Trimming cost V 2 bases and J 4 bases; bases outside gene matches: 8. As DNA, the CDR3 is TGTGCCAGCAGTTACGACGGGACAGGGTCGAGCTATGGCTACACCTTC. Its protein product is CASSYDGTGSSYGYTF.

J is TRBJ1-5 and V is TRBV28; D may be TRBD1 (5 bases). Trimming removed 2 bases at V and 7 bases at J, with 24 bases between. Germline assignment: CDR1 MDHEN and CDR2 SYDVKM. The CDR3 totals 18 residues. The CDR3 DNA reads as TGTGCCAGCAGTTTACGCCTTGTGGGGGGGGGAATCAAACAGCCCCAGCATTTT. Protein sequence: CASSLRLVGGGIKQPQHF.

This chain connects TRBV12-3 or TRBV12-4 to TRBJ1-1; no reliable D call. V was pared by 2 bases and J by 3 bases, with 7 bases between. The CDR3 totals 13 residues. CDR3 bases: TGTGCCAGCAGTTTAATTGGGGACACTGAAGCTTTCTTT. This translates into CASSLIGDTEAFF.

V gene TRBV29-1 combines with J gene TRBJ1-1; 9 bases agree with TRBD1. This CDR3 region has 13 residues. J lost 5 bases, V lost 6 bases, and 7 bases had no gene match. Looked up from germline, CDR1 is SQVTM and CDR2 is ANQGSEA. The chain's CDR3 is CSVPGQGRTEAFF. The CDR3 DNA reads TGCAGCGTCCCGGGACAGGGAAGGACTGAAGCTTTCTTT.

The chain couples TRBV7-9 to TRBJ2-5; TRBD2 matches 10 bases. The ends lost 7 bases at V and 2 bases at J; junction bases unmatched: 10. This CDR3 is 16 amino acids long. Germline-derived CDR1 and CDR2 are SEHNR and FQNEAQ (reference sequence). CDR3 nucleotides: TGTGCCAGCACGTACGGACCTAGCGGGAGTCAAGAGACCCAGTACTTC. Its protein product is CASTYGPSGSQETQYF.

The J gene is TRBJ1-2, the V gene TRBV6-1; D is perhaps TRBD1 (6 bases). CDR1 and CDR2 (germline): MNHNS, SASEGT. Trimming took 3 bases from V and 0 from J, leaving 14 bases between them. The CDR3 runs 16 residues. CDR3 in amino acids: CASSDYGTQANYGYTF. DNA of the CDR3: TGTGCCAGCAGTGATTACGGGACACAAGCTAACTATGGCTACACCTTC.

The chain recombines TRBV4-3 with TRBJ2-1; 7 bases agree with TRBD1. V lost 3 bases to trimming and J lost 0 bases; unmatched junction nucleotides: 5. The CDR3 is made up of 16 amino acids. Germline lookup yields CDR1 LGHNA and CDR2 YSLEER. In DNA, the CDR3 is TGCGCCAGCAGCCAGGACAGGTCGAGCTCCTACAATGAGCAGTTCTTC. This sequence encodes CASSQDRSSSYNEQFF.

This rearrangement joins TRBV15 to TRBJ2-1; 8 bases fit TRBD2. With V trimmed by 4 bases and J by 4 bases, 12 bases remained unmatched. There are 17 residues in the CDR3. CDR1 and CDR2 from the germline V gene are LNHNV and YYDKDF (reference sequence). CDR3 DNA: TGTGCCACCAGCAAGGGCAGCGGGGGTGGGGGTTACAATGAGCAGTTCTTC. Residues: CATSKGSGGGGYNEQFF.

The chain links TRBV6-1 to TRBJ2-3; TRBD2 aligns across 14 bases. The CDR3 has 15 residues. J lost 4 bases, V lost 3 bases, and 0 bases had no gene match. From germline, CDR1 is MNHNS and CDR2 SASEGT. In DNA form, the CDR3 reads TGTGCCAGCAGTGAGACTAGCGGGGGGGCAGATACGCAGTATTTT. It codes for CASSETSGGADTQYF.

The CDR3 sequence: CATSRDGRDTKFYGYTF. CDR3 coding DNA: TGTGCCACCAGCAGAGATGGCCGGGACACCAAGTTCTATGGCTACACCTTC. This chain joins TRBV15 and TRBJ1-2; TRBD1 is a possible D gene (6 bases). The CDR3 totals 17 residues. The ends were cut back, 0 bases at V and 4 bases at J, with 18 bases in the middle. Germline V lookup: CDR1 LNHNV, CDR2 YYDKDF (reference sequence).

The chain is built from TRBV7-9 and TRBJ1-3, with D unclear. The CDR3 extends over 13 amino acids. Per germline, CDR1 SEHNR and CDR2 FQNEAQ (reference sequence). The V end was cut by 7 bases, the J end by 0 bases, with 7 bases between. The CDR3 is CASIRSSGNTIYF. CDR3 nucleotide sequence: TGTGCCAGCATCAGGAGCTCTGGAAACACCATATATTTT.

CDR3 DNA sequence: TGTGCCAGCAGCTTAGGATCCCCGCGGCTCGGAAACACCATATATTTT. This gives the protein CASSLGSPRLGNTIYF. This chain connects TRBV7-2 to TRBJ1-3, with no clear D. The germline V and J ends were trimmed by 1 base and 4 bases, with 14 bases remaining between them. Germline V lookup: CDR1 SGHTA, CDR2 FQGNSA. This CDR3 is built from 16 residues.

The rearrangement uses TRBV5-4 and TRBJ1-1; D gene unclear. V dropped 1 base and J dropped 1 base, with 5 bases sitting between them. From germline, CDR1 is SGHNT and CDR2 YYREEE (reference sequence). The CDR3 sequence is 13 residues long. The CDR3 loop is CASSLRQNTEAFF. Written as DNA, the CDR3 is TGTGCCAGCAGCTTGCGGCAGAACACTGAAGCTTTCTTT.

V gene TRBV5-4 combines with J gene TRBJ1-1; maybe TRBD1 (5 bases). Germline V gives CDR1 SGHNT, CDR2 YYREEE (reference sequence). Trimming left V 1 base short and J 5 bases short, with 9 bases between. This CDR3 spans 13 amino acids. The CDR3 region is CASSLFGATEAFF. CDR3 nucleotides: TGTGCCAGCAGCTTGTTTGGGGCGACTGAAGCTTTCTTT.

The chain carries TRBV9 and TRBJ1-1; D gene ambiguous. Germline CDR1 is SGDLS and CDR2 is YYNGEE. The CDR3 extends over 13 amino acids. The ends were cut back, 6 bases at V and 5 bases at J, with 14 bases in the middle. CDR3: CASTPESGTEAFF. CDR3 coding DNA: TGTGCCAGCACCCCTGAATCCGGGACTGAAGCTTTCTTT.

The chain recombines TRBV28 with TRBJ2-7, with unresolved D. The germline V gene encodes CDR1 MDHEN and CDR2 SYDVKM. V lost 3 bases and J 0 bases, leaving 3 bases between the germline ends. This CDR3 is 12 amino acids long. CDR3 sequence (DNA): TGTGCCAGCAGTTTGTCCTCCTACGAGCAGTACTTC. It codes for CASSLSSYEQYF.

To note about this clone: The germline gene is not matched at one end of the junction; a read error may be the cause. V usage is TRBV5-1 and J usage is TRBJ1-2, with 8 positions matching TRBD1. Germline V gene data show CDR1 as SGHRS and CDR2 as YFSETQ. The CDR3 length is 15 residues. The CDR3 coding sequence is TGCGCCAGCCGCTTACCGGACAGGGCTTTGGATGGCTACACCTTC. Encoded protein: CASRLPDRALDGYTF.

CDR3 amino acids: CASSPDGGEKLFF. The CDR3 nucleotides read TGTGCCAGCAGTCCCGACGGAGGAGAAAAACTGTTTTTT. The gene calls are TRBV7-2 and TRBJ1-4; unclear D gene. Germline CDR1 reads SGHTA; CDR2 reads FQGNSA. The CDR3 covers 13 residues. Deletions cut 6 bases from V and 8 bases from J, with 13 bases between.

This chain links TRBV19 with TRBJ1-2; tentative D call: TRBD1 (6 bases). V lost 0 bases and J lost 8, with 13 bases in between. Germline V lookup: CDR1 LNHDA, CDR2 SQIVND (reference sequence). This CDR3 has 14 amino acids. The CDR3 protein is CASSIDLGGEGYTF. The CDR3, as DNA: TGTGCCAGTAGTATAGACCTAGGGGGGGAAGGCTACACCTTC. Based on the CDR3 plus reference TRBV19 and TRBJ1-2, the full variable domain is DGGITQSPKYLFRKEGQNVTLSCEQNLNHDAMYWYRQDPGQGLRLIYYSQIVNDFQKGDIAEGYSVSREKKESFPLTVTSAQKNPTAFYLCASSIDLGGEGYTFGSGTRLTVV.

The rearrangement joins TRBV4-1 to TRBJ2-7; 7 bases line up with TRBD2. From germline, CDR1 is MGHRA and CDR2 YSYEKL. V lost 0 bases to trimming and J lost 0 bases; unmatched junction nucleotides: 5. CDR3 size: 16 residues. CDR3 sequence: CASSQEGSGRSYEQYF. The CDR3 DNA sequence: TGCGCCAGCAGCCAAGAAGGTAGCGGGCGCTCCTACGAGCAGTACTTC.

The chain employs TRBV5-4 and TRBJ1-4, with D unresolved. CDR1 SGHNT and CDR2 YYREEE come from the germline V gene (reference sequence). Trimming cost V 0 bases and J 2 bases, with 11 bases left between them. This CDR3 region has 16 residues. The CDR3 nucleotides are TGTGCCAGCAGCTTGGATGGTACAGACACTAATGAAAAACTGTTTTTT. Amino acid sequence: CASSLDGTDTNEKLFF.

The chain joins TRBV7-8 to TRBJ1-4, with D possibly matching TRBD1 (5 bases). Germline V gene data show CDR1 as SGHVS and CDR2 as FQNEAQ. Trimming pared 5 bases from V and 8 bases from J, leaving 12 bases between. The length of the CDR3 is 13 residues. CDR3 nucleotide sequence: TGTGCCAGCAGCCGTCGGACAAGCGAAAAACTGTTTTTT. It codes for CASSRRTSEKLFF. The full variable domain, its missing parts supplied by reference TRBV7-8 and TRBJ1-4, is GAGVSQSPRYKVAKRGQDVALRCDPISGHVSLFWYQQALGQGPEFLTYFQNEAQLDKSGLPSDRFFAERPEGSVSTLKIQRTQQEDSAVYLCASSRRTSEKLFFGSGTQLSVL.

The V and J genes are TRBV14 and TRBJ2-3, with 9 bases fitting TRBD1. The germline CDR1 and CDR2 sequences are SGHDN and FVKESK. The CDR3 covers 15 residues. Trimming at V came to 2 bases and at J to 3 bases, leaving 3 bases not matched to a gene. The CDR3 is CASSQSGQGTDTQYF. For the CDR3, the DNA is TGTGCCAGCAGCCAATCTGGACAGGGGACAGATACGCAGTATTTT.

The chain joins TRBV27 to TRBJ1-1; D possibly corresponds to TRBD1 (5 bases). The ends were cut back, 2 bases at V and 0 bases at J, with 10 bases in the middle. This CDR3 is built from 15 residues. Germline assignment: CDR1 MNHEY and CDR2 SMNVEV (reference sequence). The CDR3 coding sequence is TGTGCCAGCAGTTTAGTCGGCAGGGTGAACACTGAAGCTTTCTTT. Residues: CASSLVGRVNTEAFF.

V usage is TRBV9 and J usage is TRBJ2-3, with D possibly being TRBD2 (5 bases). This CDR3 region has 14 residues. The germline CDR1 and CDR2 sequences are SGDLS and YYNGEE. Trimming took off 0 bases at V and 1 base at J, with 6 bases between the two ends. The CDR3 reads CASSVGSGTDTQYF. CDR3 coding DNA: TGTGCCAGCAGCGTAGGTAGCGGCACAGATACGCAGTATTTT.